The rows below give T cell receptor beta chains drawn from one sample of a study of CD8+ T cells in alopecia areata. TCRdb's table, derived via immunoSEQ multiplex PCR, lists solely in-frame clones and lacks some. The sample gives about 150,000 clones, more than 45% of which show up once; 15% to 20% is in the top ten. Sequenced material: CD8+ T cells sorted from blood, taken at week 0. The receptors originated from a human donor with alopecia areata. Both conserved end residues are part of each CDR3. D genes are given only for firm matches. Not all rows give a size; the values are once, few, many and, for expanded clones, a class.

j_call v_call d_call clone_size cdr3_aa cdr3_nt
TRBJ1-4 TRBV29-1 . . CSVGGYEKLFF TGCAGCGTTGGGGGGTATGAAAAACTGTTTTTT
TRBJ1-6 TRBV27 . few CASSSGSPLHF TGTGCCAGCAGTTCTGGTTCACCCCTCCACTTT
TRBJ2-7 TRBV6-5 . . CASRREASYEQYF TGTGCCAGCAGAAGGGAGGCTTCCTACGAGCAGTACTTC
TRBJ2-1 TRBV13 TRBD2 . CASSYGLAGGPVNEQFF TGTGCCAGCAGCTACGGACTAGCGGGGGGGCCGGTCAATGAGCAGTTCTTC
TRBJ2-1 TRBV7-2 . . CASSLGVNEQFF TGTGCCAGCAGCTTAGGAGTCAATGAGCAGTTCTTC
TRBJ1-2 TRBV25-1 . . CASSEYSGGDIRDYGYTF TGTGCCAGCAGTGAATATTCCGGGGGAGACATAAGGGACTATGGCTACACCTTC
TRBJ2-7 TRBV7-2 . once CASSSIGGYEQYF TGTGCCAGCAGCTCTATTGGGGGCTACGAGCAGTACTTC
TRBJ2-7 TRBV13 . . CASSLGQGSSYEQYF TGTGCCAGCAGCTTAGGGCAGGGGAGCTCCTACGAGCAGTACTTC
TRBJ1-5 TRBV9 . . CASSVGGQSEPQHF TGTGCCAGCAGCGTAGGTGGGCAGAGTGAGCCCCAGCATTTT
TRBJ1-1 TRBV25-1 . . CASRVKNTEAFF TGTGCCAGCAGGGTCAAAAACACTGAAGCTTTCTTT
TRBJ2-4 TRBV30 . . CACAADGNIQYF TGTGCCTGCGCCGCGGACGGAAACATTCAGTACTTC
TRBJ2-2 TRBV15 TRBD2 . CATSIGVGLADTGELFF TGTGCCACCAGCATCGGCGTCGGACTAGCCGACACCGGGGAGCTGTTTTTT
TRBJ2-7 TRBV30 . . CAWSPGQPYEQYF TGTGCCTGGAGTCCCGGACAGCCCTACGAGCAGTACTTC
TRBJ1-1 TRBV5-1 TRBD1 . CASSLTGDTEAFF TGCGCCAGCAGTTTAACAGGGGACACTGAAGCTTTCTTT
TRBJ2-1 TRBV11-2 . few CASSLGYEQFF TGTGCCAGCAGCTTAGGCTATGAGCAGTTCTTC
TRBJ2-1 TRBV6-5 . . CASSYRHLNEQFF TGTGCCAGCAGTTACCGCCATTTGAATGAGCAGTTCTTC
TRBJ2-3 TRBV11-2 . few CASSSLSTDTQYF TGTGCCAGCAGCTCCCTCAGCACAGATACGCAGTATTTT
TRBJ2-7 TRBV25-1 . once CASGGTYEQYF TGTGCCAGTGGAGGGACCTACGAGCAGTACTTC
TRBJ1-5 TRBV7-8 . few CASSLSPSQPQHF TGTGCCAGCAGCTTAAGTCCATCTCAGCCCCAGCATTTT
TRBJ2-2 TRBV15 . . CATSGTGELFF TGTGCCACCAGTGGGACCGGGGAGCTGTTTTTT
TRBJ2-6 TRBV13 . . CASSYDDLSGANVLTF TGTGCCAGCAGCTACGACGACCTCTCTGGGGCCAACGTCCTGACTTTC
TRBJ1-2 TRBV2 . . CASSESGDYGYTF TGTGCCAGCAGTGAATCGGGGGACTATGGCTACACCTTC
TRBJ1-4 TRBV9 . . CASSVGGTSGEKLFF TGTGCCAGCAGCGTAGGGGGGACATCAGGTGAAAAACTGTTTTTT
TRBJ2-7 TRBV5-4 . . CASSSGSAYEQYF TGTGCCAGCAGCTCCGGGTCCGCCTACGAGCAGTACTTC
TRBJ2-3 TRBV4-1 . once CASSQGESGTDTQYF TGCGCCAGCAGCCAAGGGGAATCAGGGACAGATACGCAGTATTTT
TRBJ2-1 TRBV29-1 . few CSVHILEQFF TGCAGCGTTCATATCCTTGAGCAGTTCTTC
TRBJ2-7 TRBV29-1 TRBD1 few CSGGQGSSYEQYF TGCAGCGGGGGACAGGGGAGCTCCTACGAGCAGTACTTC
TRBJ1-1 TRBV30 TRBD1 . CAWSVTGGGKAFF TGTGCCTGGAGTGTAACAGGGGGCGGAAAAGCTTTCTTT
TRBJ1-5 TRBV4-3 . . CASSQDWQAAEPQHF TGCGCCAGCAGCCAAGATTGGCAGGCTGCCGAGCCCCAGCATTTT
TRBJ2-1 TRBV4-3 TRBD2 . CASSQDPVGGTGNEQFF TGCGCCAGCAGCCAAGACCCCGTCGGGGGGACGGGCAATGAGCAGTTCTTC
TRBJ2-7 TRBV29-1 TRBD1 . CSVLGQSSYEQYF TGCAGCGTTCTGGGACAGAGCTCCTACGAGCAGTACTTC
TRBJ1-2 TRBV9 . . CASSVTRGTNYGYTF TGTGCCAGCAGCGTAACCCGAGGAACTAACTATGGCTACACCTTC
TRBJ2-7 TRBV30 TRBD1 . CAWSVGTGIYEQYF TGTGCCTGGAGTGTCGGGACAGGGATCTACGAGCAGTACTTC
TRBJ2-7 TRBV5-8 TRBD1 few CASSAHRDRHYEQYF TGTGCCAGCAGCGCACACCGGGACAGACACTACGAGCAGTACTTC
TRBJ2-1 TRBV29-1 . . CSVEVAGQAYNEQFF TGCAGCGTTGAAGTTGCGGGGCAGGCGTACAATGAGCAGTTCTTC
TRBJ2-1 TRBV30 TRBD2 . CAWTQTSIPNNEQFF TGTGCCTGGACCCAGACTAGCATCCCTAACAATGAGCAGTTCTTC
TRBJ2-5 TRBV6-5 . . CASSATRQSRGTQYF TGTGCCAGCAGCGCCACCCGACAGTCTCGGGGGACCCAGTACTTC
TRBJ2-5 TRBV27 . . CASSPRGRETQYF TGTGCCAGCAGTCCACGGGGTCGGGAGACCCAGTACTTC
TRBJ2-6 TRBV7-3 . . CASSLIGGSGANVLTF TGTGCCAGCAGCTTAATCGGCGGCTCTGGGGCCAACGTCCTGACTTTC
TRBJ1-6 TRBV6-1 . once CASSEGFSNSPLHF TGTGCCAGCAGTGAAGGATTTTCGAATTCACCCCTCCACTTT
TRBJ1-1 TRBV7-9 TRBD1 few CASSHQGQGDNTEAFF TGTGCCAGCAGCCATCAGGGACAGGGAGATAACACTGAAGCTTTCTTT
TRBJ2-2 TRBV4-3 TRBD1 . CASSHGQGESSGELFF TGCGCCAGCAGCCACGGACAGGGAGAGTCTTCCGGGGAGCTGTTTTTT
TRBJ1-1 TRBV5-6 . . CASSPLGNTEAFF TGTGCCAGCAGCCCCCTTGGTAACACTGAAGCTTTCTTT
TRBJ2-2 TRBV4-3 . . CASSQVADSRGGELFF TGCGCCAGCAGCCAAGTGGCGGACTCTCGAGGAGGGGAGCTGTTTTTT
TRBJ2-1 TRBV7-8 . . CASTPIGGGLNEQFF TGTGCCAGCACCCCCATAGGGGGGGGCTTGAATGAGCAGTTCTTC
TRBJ2-1 TRBV2 . . CASSVWNHNEQFF TGTGCCAGCAGTGTTTGGAATCACAATGAGCAGTTCTTC
TRBJ1-5 TRBV29-1 . . CSVEAKGRSNQPQHF TGCAGCGTTGAAGCGAAGGGTAGAAGCAATCAGCCCCAGCATTTT
TRBJ1-2 TRBV6-1 . . CASSELGATEGYTF TGTGCCAGCAGTGAGCTCGGAGCCACCGAGGGCTACACCTTC
TRBJ2-3 TRBV6-5 TRBD2 . CASSGTSGTDTQYF TGTGCCAGCAGCGGGACTAGCGGCACAGATACGCAGTATTTT
TRBJ2-1 TRBV7-9 . . CASSLGMDEQFF TGTGCCAGCAGCTTAGGTATGGATGAGCAGTTCTTC
TRBJ2-7 TRBV11-1 TRBD1 few CASSDRRTGKGEQYF TGTGCCAGCAGCGATAGACGGACAGGGAAAGGCGAGCAGTACTTC
TRBJ1-5 TRBV4-3 . . CASSQDGSNQPQHF TGCGCCAGCAGCCAAGATGGGAGCAATCAGCCCCAGCATTTT
TRBJ2-1 TRBV4-1 TRBD2 few CASSTGTSGYNEQFF TGCGCCAGCAGCACCGGGACTAGCGGCTACAATGAGCAGTTCTTC
TRBJ2-7 TRBV4-3 TRBD1 . CASSPGTGGSEQYF TGCGCCAGCAGCCCTGGGACAGGGGGCAGCGAGCAGTACTTC
TRBJ1-2 TRBV13 . . CASSTRTQGQRGAYTF TGTGCCAGCAGCACCCGCACACAGGGACAACGGGGTGCCTACACCTTC
TRBJ1-4 TRBV25-1 . few CASSDDVGVEKLFF TGTGCCAGCAGTGATGACGTGGGTGTCGAAAAACTGTTTTTT
TRBJ1-5 TRBV29-1 . . CSVEQGSGQPQHF TGCAGCGTTGAACAAGGGTCGGGGCAGCCCCAGCATTTT
TRBJ1-4 TRBV4-3 . . CASSPREGGLEKLFF TGCGCCAGCAGCCCGAGAGAAGGGGGTTTGGAAAAACTGTTTTTT
TRBJ2-3 TRBV7-6 . . CASSSRQGTDTQYF TGTGCCAGCAGCTCCCGCCAAGGCACAGATACGCAGTATTTT